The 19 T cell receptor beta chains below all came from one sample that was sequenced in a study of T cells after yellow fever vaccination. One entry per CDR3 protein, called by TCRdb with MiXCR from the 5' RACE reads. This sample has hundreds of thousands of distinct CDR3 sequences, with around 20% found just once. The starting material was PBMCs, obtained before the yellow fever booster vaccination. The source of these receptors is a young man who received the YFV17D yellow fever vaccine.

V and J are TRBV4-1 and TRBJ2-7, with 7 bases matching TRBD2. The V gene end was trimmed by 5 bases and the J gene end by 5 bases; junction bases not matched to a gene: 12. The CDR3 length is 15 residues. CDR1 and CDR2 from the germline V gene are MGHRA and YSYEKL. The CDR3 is CASSLDRWGGDEQYF. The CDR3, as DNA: TGCGCCAGCAGCTTGGACCGTTGGGGAGGGGACGAGCAGTACTTC.

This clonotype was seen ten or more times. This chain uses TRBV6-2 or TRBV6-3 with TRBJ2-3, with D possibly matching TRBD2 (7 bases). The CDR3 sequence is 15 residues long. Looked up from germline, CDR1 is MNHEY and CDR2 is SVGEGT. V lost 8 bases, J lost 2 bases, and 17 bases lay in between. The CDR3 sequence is CASSRRGGVTDTQYF. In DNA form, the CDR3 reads TGTGCCAGCTCGAGGAGGGGGGGGGTCACAGATACGCAGTATTTT.

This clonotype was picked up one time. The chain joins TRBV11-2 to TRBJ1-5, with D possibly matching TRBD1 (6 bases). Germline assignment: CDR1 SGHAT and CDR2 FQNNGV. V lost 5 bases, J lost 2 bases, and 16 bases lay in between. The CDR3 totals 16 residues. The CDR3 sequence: CASSPGRGQGNQPQHF. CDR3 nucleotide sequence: TGTGCCAGCAGCCCCGGCCGGGGGCAGGGCAATCAGCCCCAGCATTTT. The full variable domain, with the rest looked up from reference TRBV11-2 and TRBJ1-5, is EAGVAQSPRYKIIEKRQSVAFWCNPISGHATLYWYQQILGQGPKLLIQFQNNGVVDDSQLPKDRFSAERLKGVDSTLKIQPAKLEDSAVYLCASSPGRGQGNQPQHFGDGTRLSIL.

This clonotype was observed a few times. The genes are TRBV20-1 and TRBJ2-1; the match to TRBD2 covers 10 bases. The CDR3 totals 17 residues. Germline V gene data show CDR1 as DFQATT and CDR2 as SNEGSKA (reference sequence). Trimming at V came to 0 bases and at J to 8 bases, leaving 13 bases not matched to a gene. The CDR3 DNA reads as TGCAGTGCTAGAGATCCTCTAAGTAGCGGGGGGTTCGATGAGCAGTTCTTC. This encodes CSARDPLSSGGFDEQFF.

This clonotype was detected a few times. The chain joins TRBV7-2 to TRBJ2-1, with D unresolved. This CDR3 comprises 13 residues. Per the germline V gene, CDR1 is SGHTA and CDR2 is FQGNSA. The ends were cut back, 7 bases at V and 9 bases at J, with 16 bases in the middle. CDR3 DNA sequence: TGTGCCAGCATCAAGGGTTGGTCCACTGAGCAGTTCTTC. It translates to CASIKGWSTEQFF.

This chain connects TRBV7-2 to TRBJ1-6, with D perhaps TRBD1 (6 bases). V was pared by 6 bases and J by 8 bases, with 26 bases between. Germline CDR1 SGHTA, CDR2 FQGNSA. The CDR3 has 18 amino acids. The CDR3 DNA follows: TGTGCCAGCAGGCCAACCCCCCCACAGGGTCGAGTTGATTCACCCCTCCACTTT. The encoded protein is CASRPTPPQGRVDSPLHF.

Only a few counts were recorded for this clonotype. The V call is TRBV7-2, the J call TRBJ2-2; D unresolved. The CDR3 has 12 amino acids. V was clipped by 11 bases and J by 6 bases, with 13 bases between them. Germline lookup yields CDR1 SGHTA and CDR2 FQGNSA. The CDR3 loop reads CAVPKGAGELFF. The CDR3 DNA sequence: TGTGCCGTCCCGAAAGGTGCCGGGGAGCTGTTTTTT.

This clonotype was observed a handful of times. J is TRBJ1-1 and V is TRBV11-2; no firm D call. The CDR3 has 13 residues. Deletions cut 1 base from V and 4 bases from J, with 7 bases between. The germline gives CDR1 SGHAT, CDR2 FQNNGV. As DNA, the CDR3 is TGTGCCAGCAGCTTAGTGGGGAGCACTGAAGCTTTCTTT. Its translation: CASSLVGSTEAFF.

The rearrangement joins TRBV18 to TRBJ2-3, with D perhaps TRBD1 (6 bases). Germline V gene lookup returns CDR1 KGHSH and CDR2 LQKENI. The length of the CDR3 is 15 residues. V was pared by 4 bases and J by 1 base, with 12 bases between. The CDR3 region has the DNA TGTGCCAGCTCACAACAGGGCACCGGCACAGATACGCAGTATTTT. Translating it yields CASSQQGTGTDTQYF.

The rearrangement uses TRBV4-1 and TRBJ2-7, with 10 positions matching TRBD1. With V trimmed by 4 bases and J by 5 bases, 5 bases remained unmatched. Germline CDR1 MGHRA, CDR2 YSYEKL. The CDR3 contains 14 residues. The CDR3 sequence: CASSPRTGGNEQYF. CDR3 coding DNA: TGCGCCAGCAGCCCCCGGACAGGGGGAAACGAGCAGTACTTC.

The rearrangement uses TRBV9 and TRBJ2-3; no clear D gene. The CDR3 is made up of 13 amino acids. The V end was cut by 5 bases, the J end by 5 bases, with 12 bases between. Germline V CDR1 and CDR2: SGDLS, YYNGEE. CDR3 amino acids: CASRPTSVDTQYF. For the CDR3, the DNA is TGTGCCAGCAGACCCACCTCGGTAGATACGCAGTATTTT.

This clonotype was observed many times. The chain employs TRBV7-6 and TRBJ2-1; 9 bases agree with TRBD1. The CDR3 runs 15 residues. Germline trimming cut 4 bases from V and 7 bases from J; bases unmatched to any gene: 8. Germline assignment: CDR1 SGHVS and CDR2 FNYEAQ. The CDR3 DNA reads TGTGCCAGCAGCTCACCTCGGGGACAGGGAAATGAGCAGTTCTTC. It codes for CASSSPRGQGNEQFF.

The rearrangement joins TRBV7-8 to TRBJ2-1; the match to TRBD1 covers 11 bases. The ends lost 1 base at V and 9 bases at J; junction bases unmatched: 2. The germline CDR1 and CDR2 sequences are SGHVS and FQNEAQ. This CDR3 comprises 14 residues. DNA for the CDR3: TGTGCCAGCAGCTTAGTGGACAGGGGGCTTGAGCAGTTCTTC. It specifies CASSLVDRGLEQFF.

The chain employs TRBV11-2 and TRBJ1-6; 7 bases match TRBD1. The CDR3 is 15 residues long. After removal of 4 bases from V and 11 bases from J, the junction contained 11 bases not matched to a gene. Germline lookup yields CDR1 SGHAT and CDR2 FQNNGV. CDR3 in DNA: TGTGCCAGCAGCTCCACGCCGACAGGGCTGGCACCCCTCCACTTT. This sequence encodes CASSSTPTGLAPLHF. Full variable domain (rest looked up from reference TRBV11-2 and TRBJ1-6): EAGVAQSPRYKIIEKRQSVAFWCNPISGHATLYWYQQILGQGPKLLIQFQNNGVVDDSQLPKDRFSAERLKGVDSTLKIQPAKLEDSAVYLCASSSTPTGLAPLHFGNGTRLTVT.

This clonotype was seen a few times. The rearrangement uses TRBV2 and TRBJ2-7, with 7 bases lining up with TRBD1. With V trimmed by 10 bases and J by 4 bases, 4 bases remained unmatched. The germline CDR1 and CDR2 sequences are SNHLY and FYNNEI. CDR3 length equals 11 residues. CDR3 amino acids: CATGTAYEQYF. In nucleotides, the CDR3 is TGTGCCACCGGGACAGCGTACGAGCAGTACTTC.

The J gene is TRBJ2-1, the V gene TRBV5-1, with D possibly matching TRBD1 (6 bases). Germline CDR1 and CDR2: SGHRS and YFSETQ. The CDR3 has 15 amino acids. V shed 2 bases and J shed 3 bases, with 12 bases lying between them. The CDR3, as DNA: TGCGCCAGCAGCTTAGGACAGACCAGCTACAATGAGCAGTTCTTC. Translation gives CASSLGQTSYNEQFF.

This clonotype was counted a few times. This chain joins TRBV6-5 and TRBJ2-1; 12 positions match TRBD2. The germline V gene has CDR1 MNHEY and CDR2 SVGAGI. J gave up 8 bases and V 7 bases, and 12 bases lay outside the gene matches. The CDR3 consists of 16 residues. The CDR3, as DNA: TGTGCCAGCAATATTCGGGCTAGCGGGGGGGCAGATGAGCAGTTCTTC. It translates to CASNIRASGGADEQFF.

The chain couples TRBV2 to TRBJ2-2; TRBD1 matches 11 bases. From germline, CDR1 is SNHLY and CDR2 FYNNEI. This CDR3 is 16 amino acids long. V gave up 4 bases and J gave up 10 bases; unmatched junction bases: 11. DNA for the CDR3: TGTGCCAGCAGTGGGACAGGGGGCGCGTTAGGGAAGGAGCTGTTTTTT. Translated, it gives CASSGTGGALGKELFF.

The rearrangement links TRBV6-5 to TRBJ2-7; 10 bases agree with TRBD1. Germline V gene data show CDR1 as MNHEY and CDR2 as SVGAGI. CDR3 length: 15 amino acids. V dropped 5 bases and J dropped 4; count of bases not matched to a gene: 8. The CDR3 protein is CASSLRDRGLYEQYF. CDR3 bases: TGTGCCAGCAGTCTCCGGGACAGGGGACTGTACGAGCAGTACTTC.